Listed here are 30 T cell receptor beta chains from one sample, sequenced in a study of blood T cell repertoires in COVID-19. Sequencing was performed with immunoSEQ multiplex PCR; in TCRdb, only in-frame clones are kept and a portion is missing. The sample carries 61,000 or so clones, around four fifths recorded once. The sample comprised peripheral blood. All receptors come from an older woman with acute or convalescent COVID-19.

V gene TRBV27 combines with J gene TRBJ1-4, with unresolved D. Germline CDR1 MNHEY, CDR2 SMNVEV (reference sequence). This CDR3 region has 13 residues. The V end lost 10 bases, the J end lost 0 bases, and 9 bases lay between the germline ends. The CDR3: CATKTSTNEKLFF. CDR3 DNA: TGTGCCACCAAGACATCAACTAATGAAAAACTGTTTTTT. Full variable domain (missing parts from reference TRBV27 and TRBJ1-4): EAQVTQNPRYLITVTGKKLTVTCSQNMNHEYMSWYRQDPGLGLRQIYYSMNVEVTDKGDVPEGYKVSRKEKRNFPLILESPSPNQTSLYFCATKTSTNEKLFFGSGTQLSVL.

This clone appeared a single time. V is TRBV29-1 and J is TRBJ2-7, with TRBD1 matching over 8 bases. Germline CDR1 SQVTM, CDR2 ANQGSEA. The V gene end was trimmed by 6 bases and the J gene end by 5 bases; junction bases not matched to a gene: 12. The CDR3 has 14 residues. CDR3 sequence: CSVATDRVSDEQYF. DNA for the CDR3: TGCAGCGTAGCGACGGACAGGGTTAGTGACGAGCAGTACTTC.

The rearrangement uses TRBV6-5 and TRBJ2-7; TRBD2 is a possible D gene (7 bases). Trimming cost V 7 bases and J 5 bases, with 15 bases left between them. Germline V gene sequence: CDR1 MNHEY, CDR2 SVGAGI. CDR3 length equals 13 residues. The CDR3 protein is CASKGGSLDEQYF. The CDR3 DNA is TGTGCCAGCAAGGGGGGGAGCCTGGACGAGCAGTACTTC.

The rearrangement links TRBV4-1 to TRBJ2-7, with no clear D. Germline V CDR1 and CDR2: MGHRA, YSYEKL. The CDR3 loop spans 13 amino acids. V lost 0 bases, J lost 6 bases, and 9 bases lay in between. The CDR3 is CASSQDPAAEQYF. Written as DNA, the CDR3 is TGCGCCAGCAGCCAAGATCCCGCGGCCGAGCAGTACTTC.

The chain couples TRBV5-4 to TRBJ2-7; maybe TRBD1 (6 bases). V lost 3 bases, J lost 1 base, and 8 bases lay in between. Germline loops: CDR1 SGHNT, CDR2 YYREEE (reference sequence). CDR3 length: 13 amino acids. Here the CDR3 DNA reads TGTGCCAGCAGCTACCAGGGGTCCTACGAGCAGTACTTC. Amino acids: CASSYQGSYEQYF.

The gene calls are TRBV7-6 and TRBJ1-1; 8 bases are a match to TRBD1. Per germline, CDR1 SGHVS and CDR2 FNYEAQ. After removal of 4 bases from V and 5 bases from J, the junction contained 3 bases not matched to a gene. The CDR3 has 13 amino acids. The chain's CDR3 is CASSSYRGTEAFF. The CDR3 bases are TGTGCCAGCAGCTCATACAGGGGGACTGAAGCTTTCTTT. Filled out from reference TRBV7-6 and TRBJ1-1, the complete variable domain reads GAGVSQSPRYKVTKRGQDVALRCDPISGHVSLYWYRQALGQGPEFLTYFNYEAQQDKSGLPNDRFSAERPEGSISTLTIQRTEQRDSAMYRCASSSYRGTEAFFGQGTRLTVV.

The gene calls are TRBV24-1 and TRBJ2-7, with unresolved D. CDR1 KGHDR and CDR2 SFDVKD come from the germline V gene. V was trimmed by 2 bases and J by 5 bases, leaving 15 bases between them. CDR3 length: 15 amino acids. The CDR3 reads CATSDSESFVHEQYF. For the CDR3, the DNA is TGTGCCACCAGTGATTCGGAGTCTTTTGTCCACGAGCAGTACTTC.

The chain has TRBV4-3 and TRBJ2-1; 12 bases fit TRBD2. The CDR3 has 18 amino acids. CDR1 LGHNA and CDR2 YSLEER come from the germline V gene. V shed 1 base, J shed 4 bases, and the junction held 8 bases outside the gene matches. The CDR3 spells CASSQVTSGGPSYNEQFF. The CDR3 coding sequence is TGCGCCAGCAGCCAAGTCACTAGCGGGGGGCCAAGTTACAATGAGCAGTTCTTC.

This clone is a singleton in its sample. The chain is built from TRBV3-1 (or the pseudogene TRBV3-2) and TRBJ1-1; D ambiguous. Trimming took off 5 bases at V and 2 bases at J, with 6 bases between the two ends. The CDR3 covers 12 residues. Germline V gives CDR1 LGHDT, CDR2 YNNKEL (reference sequence). The CDR3 DNA is TGTGCCAGCAGCAGAGGTAACACTGAAGCTTTCTTT. Translation: CASSRGNTEAFF.

This chain links TRBV4-2 with TRBJ2-2, with D tentatively TRBD2 (7 bases). Trimming took off 4 bases at V and 7 bases at J, with 13 bases between the two ends. This CDR3 comprises 14 residues. Germline values: CDR1 LGHNA, CDR2 YNFKEQ. The CDR3 DNA follows: TGTGCCAGCAGCCTGGGGGGGGCCAGCGGGGAGCTGTTTTTT. This gives the protein CASSLGGASGELFF.

This rearrangement joins TRBV7-2 to TRBJ1-4; 7 nucleotides match TRBD1. V lost 6 bases, J lost 7 bases, and 8 bases stayed unmatched. The length of the CDR3 is 14 residues. Germline loops: CDR1 SGHTA, CDR2 FQGNSA. This chain's CDR3 is CASSLQGIGEKLFF. Written as DNA, the CDR3 is TGTGCCAGCAGTCTACAGGGGATCGGTGAAAAACTGTTTTTT.

V gene TRBV24-1 combines with J gene TRBJ2-1, with D possibly matching TRBD1 (6 bases). The CDR3 contains 16 residues. Germline V gene lookup returns CDR1 KGHDR and CDR2 SFDVKD. With 4 bases removed from V and 7 bases from J, the gap between germline ends came to 19 bases. This CDR3 is CATSEVLGQLENEQFF. The CDR3 DNA sequence: TGTGCCACCAGTGAGGTTCTAGGACAGTTGGAAAATGAGCAGTTCTTC.

This chain links TRBV30 with TRBJ2-3; D is ambiguous. The germline V gene has CDR1 GTSNPN and CDR2 SVGIG (reference sequence). The CDR3 is 13 amino acids. V lost 5 bases, J lost 4 bases, and 13 bases lay in between. CDR3 amino acids: CAWEPGWADTQYF. DNA of the CDR3: TGTGCCTGGGAGCCGGGTTGGGCAGATACGCAGTATTTT.

CDR3 nucleotides: TGTGCCAGCAGCTTGGGGCAGGCTCTAAGCAATCAGCCCCAGCATTTT. It is translated as CASSLGQALSNQPQHF. The chain has TRBV7-4 and TRBJ1-5; TRBD1 might be the D (5 bases). This CDR3 has 16 residues. Per the germline V gene, CDR1 is SGHVT and CDR2 is SQSDAQ. Trimming removed 3 bases at V and 1 base at J, with 13 bases between.

V and J are TRBV10-3 and TRBJ2-5; TRBD1 matches 8 bases. Per the germline V gene, CDR1 is ENHRY and CDR2 is SYGVKD. V lost 4 bases, J lost 5 bases, and 0 bases stayed unmatched. CDR3 length equals 12 residues. The CDR3, as DNA: TGTGCCATCAGTGGGACAGGGGAGACCCAGTACTTC. Protein: CAISGTGETQYF.

The V gene is TRBV9, the J gene TRBJ1-2, with D perhaps TRBD1 (6 bases). V lost 4 bases to trimming and J lost 1 base, with 11 bases between them. The CDR3 has 14 residues. Germline lookup yields CDR1 SGDLS and CDR2 YYNGEE. CDR3 in DNA: TGTGCCAGCAGCCCGGACAGAAATAACTATGGCTACACCTTC. Translating it yields CASSPDRNNYGYTF.

The rearrangement links TRBV5-3 to TRBJ1-5; perhaps TRBD1 as D (5 bases). TRBV5-3 is an ORF, and what it does is uncertain. The V and J ends lost 0 bases and 3 bases respectively, with 10 bases between them. The CDR3 is made up of 15 amino acids. The CDR3 sequence: CARSLAAGLNQPQHF. Written as DNA, the CDR3 is TGTGCCAGAAGCTTGGCCGCGGGACTCAATCAGCCCCAGCATTTT.

V and J are TRBV3-1 (or the pseudogene TRBV3-2) and TRBJ1-6; a possible D gene is TRBD1 (6 bases). The ends were cut back, 6 bases at V and 10 bases at J, with 13 bases in the middle. Germline V gene lookup returns CDR1 LGHDT and CDR2 YNNKEL (reference sequence). There are 13 residues in the CDR3. CDR3 in DNA: TGTGCCAGCAGTTACAGGGTTGGGTCACCCCTCCACTTT. It codes for CASSYRVGSPLHF.

V is TRBV12-5 and J is TRBJ1-4, with D unclear. The CDR3 length is 15 residues. Germline lookup yields CDR1 LGHNT and CDR2 FRNRAP. Trimming pared 0 bases from V and 8 bases from J, leaving 13 bases between. CDR3 coding DNA: TGTGCTAGTGGTTTGGTACTGGGTGGGCAGGAAAAACTGTTTTTT. Translated, it gives CASGLVLGGQEKLFF.

The chain joins TRBV3-1 (or the pseudogene TRBV3-2) to TRBJ1-1; 9 bases are shared with TRBD1. The CDR3 contains 17 residues. Trimming took 2 bases from V and 1 from J; bases not matched to a gene: 8. CDR1 LGHDT and CDR2 YNNKEL come from the germline V gene (reference sequence). CDR3: CASSQLGTGNRNTEAFF. The CDR3 nucleotides read TGTGCCAGCAGCCAATTGGGGACAGGGAATCGGAACACTGAAGCTTTCTTT.

This chain's CDR3 is CASGIDSRSPLHF. CDR3 DNA: TGTGCTAGTGGTATCGACAGCAGGTCACCCCTCCACTTT. The chain joins TRBV12-5 to TRBJ1-6; a possible D gene is TRBD1 (5 bases). The CDR3 extends over 13 amino acids. Germline V gene sequence: CDR1 LGHNT, CDR2 FRNRAP. Trimming took 5 bases from V and 10 from J, leaving 12 bases between them.

This chain links TRBV19 with TRBJ2-2; D gene unclear. CDR3 size: 12 residues. Germline lookup yields CDR1 LNHDA and CDR2 SQIVND (reference sequence). Trimming took 5 bases from V and 8 from J, leaving 9 bases between them. The CDR3 loop reads CASSRISGELFF. Written as DNA, the CDR3 is TGTGCCAGTAGTCGTATTTCGGGGGAGCTGTTTTTT.

V is TRBV28 and J is TRBJ1-3; TRBD1 matches at 7 bases. Germline V gives CDR1 MDHEN, CDR2 SYDVKM. Trimming took 6 bases from V and 4 from J; bases not matched to a gene: 9. The CDR3 is 15 residues long. CDR3 protein: CASRERQGPGNTIYF. In DNA, the CDR3 is TGTGCCAGCAGGGAGAGACAGGGTCCCGGAAACACCATATATTTT.

This clone was picked up a small number of times. The chain couples TRBV7-9 to TRBJ1-4; the match to TRBD1 covers 8 bases. This CDR3 has 14 amino acids. The V gene end was trimmed by 2 bases and the J gene end by 7 bases; junction bases not matched to a gene: 3. Germline assignment: CDR1 SEHNR and CDR2 FQNEAQ (reference sequence). The CDR3 protein is CASSLQGAREKLFF. In DNA, the CDR3 is TGTGCCAGCAGCTTACAGGGGGCCCGTGAAAAACTGTTTTTT.

The CDR3 sequence: CASSMRDTENYGYTF. The CDR3 DNA sequence: TGTGCCAGTAGTATGAGGGACACCGAGAACTATGGCTACACCTTC. The V call is TRBV19, the J call TRBJ1-2; a weak D match, TRBD1 (6 bases). The CDR3 runs to 15 residues. Per germline, CDR1 LNHDA and CDR2 SQIVND (reference sequence). Trimming left V 3 bases short and J 2 bases short, with 13 bases between.

This chain connects TRBV11-2 to TRBJ2-7; 13 nucleotides line up with TRBD2. CDR1 is SGHAT, CDR2 FQNNGV, per germline. The CDR3 has 13 residues. J was trimmed by 6 bases and V by 6 bases; bases with no gene match: 2. The CDR3 DNA follows: TGTGCCAGCAGACTAGCGGGGGGGCCCGAGCAGTACTTC. Encoded protein: CASRLAGGPEQYF. Complete variable domain (other parts from reference TRBV11-2 and TRBJ2-7): EAGVAQSPRYKIIEKRQSVAFWCNPISGHATLYWYQQILGQGPKLLIQFQNNGVVDDSQLPKDRFSAERLKGVDSTLKIQPAKLEDSAVYLCASRLAGGPEQYFGPGTRLTVT.

V gene TRBV18 combines with J gene TRBJ2-7; D unclear. Trimming took off 3 bases at V and 4 bases at J, with 4 bases between the two ends. The CDR3 covers 11 residues. Germline lookup yields CDR1 KGHSH and CDR2 LQKENI. The CDR3 DNA follows: TGTGCCAGCTCACCTTTATACGAGCAGTACTTC. Translated, it gives CASSPLYEQYF.

This chain links TRBV6-5 with TRBJ2-7, with TRBD1 as a possible D gene (6 bases). This CDR3 is 15 amino acids long. V lost 5 bases, J lost 2 bases, and 16 bases lay in between. The germline CDR1 and CDR2 sequences are MNHEY and SVGAGI. Written as DNA, the CDR3 is TGTGCCAGCAGTATAACTGGGGACACTCCCTACGAGCAGTACTTC. This codes for CASSITGDTPYEQYF.

The sample holds a few counts of this clone. The rearrangement uses TRBV19 and TRBJ2-3, with 10 positions matching TRBD2. There are 15 residues in the CDR3. Germline trimming cut 5 bases from V and 4 bases from J; bases unmatched to any gene: 6. The germline CDR1 and CDR2 sequences are LNHDA and SQIVND (reference sequence). This CDR3 is CASSASGGAADTQYF. The CDR3 DNA reads as TGTGCCAGTAGTGCCAGCGGGGGGGCGGCAGATACGCAGTATTTT.

This chain uses TRBV5-1 with TRBJ1-2, with TRBD1 identical over 8 bases. The CDR3 extends over 14 amino acids. The ends lost 2 bases at V and 7 bases at J; junction bases unmatched: 7. CDR1 is SGHRS and CDR2 is YFSETQ in the germline V gene. For the CDR3, the DNA is TGCGCCAGCAGCTTCGGGACAGGAGTGCGTGGCTACACCTTC. Amino acid sequence: CASSFGTGVRGYTF.